The rows below give T cell receptor beta chains drawn from one sample of a study of monozygotic twins with inflammatory bowel disease. TCRdb reworked the 5' RACE reads into one entry per CDR3 protein, no DNA. In total, the table holds 150,000 to 200,000 distinct CDR3 sequences. Sequenced material: blood. These receptors were taken from a human donor with ulcerative colitis or Crohn's disease, or a healthy co-twin of an affected twin (not recorded which). CDR3s include the opening cysteine and the closing phenylalanine or tryptophan.

v_call: TRBV6-5; j_call: TRBJ1-1; cdr3_aa: CASSYSMAVMNTEAFF
v_call: TRBV20-1; j_call: TRBJ2-7; cdr3_aa: CSARVSQGLPYEQYF
v_call: TRBV7-9; j_call: TRBJ1-2; cdr3_aa: CASSLDRGQGYGYTF
v_call: TRBV27; j_call: TRBJ2-7; cdr3_aa: CASRDGGSSYEQYF
v_call: TRBV3-1; j_call: TRBJ2-6; cdr3_aa: CASTLGGSGANVLTF
v_call: TRBV29-1; j_call: TRBJ2-1; cdr3_aa: CSVEDGTSGRLGSYNEQFF
v_call: TRBV12-3/TRBV12-4; j_call: TRBJ2-3; cdr3_aa: CASSPATDTQYF
v_call: TRBV11-3; j_call: TRBJ2-1; cdr3_aa: CASSFRLAGNEQFF
v_call: TRBV20-1; j_call: TRBJ1-2; cdr3_aa: CSASVGGLNYGYTF
v_call: TRBV20-1; j_call: TRBJ2-1; cdr3_aa: CSARDPAGAETEQFF
v_call: TRBV12-3/TRBV12-4; j_call: TRBJ2-1; cdr3_aa: CASSVSGGPNNEQFF
v_call: TRBV3-1; j_call: TRBJ2-2; cdr3_aa: CATAPSPTGELFF
v_call: TRBV14; j_call: TRBJ2-3; cdr3_aa: CASRQPWTASTDTQYF
v_call: TRBV18; j_call: TRBJ2-1; cdr3_aa: CASSPPAGDRYNEQFF